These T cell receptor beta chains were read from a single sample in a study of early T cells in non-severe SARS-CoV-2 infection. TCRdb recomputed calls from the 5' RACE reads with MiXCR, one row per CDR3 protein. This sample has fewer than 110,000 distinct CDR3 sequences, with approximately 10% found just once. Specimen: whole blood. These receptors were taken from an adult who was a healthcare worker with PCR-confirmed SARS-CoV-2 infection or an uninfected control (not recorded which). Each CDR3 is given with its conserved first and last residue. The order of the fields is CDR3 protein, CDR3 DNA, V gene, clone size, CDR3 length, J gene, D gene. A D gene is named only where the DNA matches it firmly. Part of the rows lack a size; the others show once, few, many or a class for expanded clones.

cdr3_aa: CASSLETGAGYGYTF; cdr3_nt: TGCGCCAGCAGCTTGGAAACAGGGGCGGGCTATGGCTACACCTTC; v_call: TRBV5-1; clone_size: many; cdr3_length: 15; j_call: TRBJ1-2; d_call: TRBD1
cdr3_aa: CASSLALRTSSYNEQFF; cdr3_nt: TGCGCCAGCAGCTTGGCCCTACGTACTAGCTCCTACAATGAGCAGTTCTTC; v_call: TRBV5-1; clone_size: .; cdr3_length: 17; j_call: TRBJ2-1; d_call: .
cdr3_aa: CASSSRVQGTQYF; cdr3_nt: TGTGCCAGCAGCTCGCGCGTTCAGGGGACCCAGTACTTC; v_call: TRBV7-2; clone_size: .; cdr3_length: 13; j_call: TRBJ2-5; d_call: .
cdr3_aa: CASNDGRSSSYNEQFF; cdr3_nt: TGTGCCAGCAACGATGGCCGATCGAGCTCCTACAATGAGCAGTTCTTC; v_call: TRBV2; clone_size: .; cdr3_length: 16; j_call: TRBJ2-1; d_call: .
cdr3_aa: CASSLAQGTDEQYF; cdr3_nt: TGTGCCAGCAGCTTGGCACAGGGAACCGACGAGCAGTACTTC; v_call: TRBV5-5; clone_size: many; cdr3_length: 14; j_call: TRBJ2-7; d_call: .
cdr3_aa: CASSLLPGLDTQYF; cdr3_nt: TGTGCCAGCAGCTTACTCCCGGGGTTAGATACGCAGTATTTT; v_call: TRBV11-2; clone_size: many; cdr3_length: 14; j_call: TRBJ2-3; d_call: .
cdr3_aa: CASSLTLGGSGANVLTF; cdr3_nt: TGTGCCAGCAGCCTGACCCTGGGTGGCTCTGGGGCCAACGTCCTGACTTTC; v_call: TRBV3-1; clone_size: few; cdr3_length: 17; j_call: TRBJ2-6; d_call: .
cdr3_aa: CASSLGFDRRHEKLFF; cdr3_nt: TGTGCCAGCAGCTTGGGGTTTGACAGGCGGCATGAAAAACTGTTTTTT; v_call: TRBV5-5; clone_size: many; cdr3_length: 16; j_call: TRBJ1-4; d_call: .
cdr3_aa: CASSPEGVTANEQFF; cdr3_nt: TGTGCCAGCAGTCCCGAGGGAGTCACAGCCAATGAGCAGTTCTTC; v_call: TRBV12-3/TRBV12-4; clone_size: .; cdr3_length: 15; j_call: TRBJ2-1; d_call: .
cdr3_aa: CASKGAEYNEQFF; cdr3_nt: TGTGCCAGCAAGGGAGCCGAATACAATGAGCAGTTCTTC; v_call: TRBV2; clone_size: few; cdr3_length: 13; j_call: TRBJ2-1; d_call: .
cdr3_aa: CASSGISSGRTEQYF; cdr3_nt: TGTGCCAGCAGTGGGATAAGTAGCGGGAGGACCGAGCAGTACTTC; v_call: TRBV28; clone_size: many; cdr3_length: 15; j_call: TRBJ2-7; d_call: TRBD2
cdr3_aa: CASQRGGYGYTF; cdr3_nt: TGTGCCAGCCAGAGGGGCGGGTATGGCTACACCTTC; v_call: TRBV28; clone_size: many; cdr3_length: 12; j_call: TRBJ1-2; d_call: .
cdr3_aa: CASSTPGTASYEQYF; cdr3_nt: TGTGCCAGCTCCACACCCGGGACAGCCTCCTACGAGCAGTACTTC; v_call: TRBV18; clone_size: .; cdr3_length: 15; j_call: TRBJ2-7; d_call: TRBD1
cdr3_aa: CATSDLGTSSYNEQFF; cdr3_nt: TGTGCCACCAGTGATTTAGGGACTAGCAGCTACAATGAGCAGTTCTTC; v_call: TRBV24-1; clone_size: .; cdr3_length: 16; j_call: TRBJ2-1; d_call: TRBD2
cdr3_aa: CAISESDSGRKGETQYF; cdr3_nt: TGTGCCATCAGTGAGTCCGATAGCGGCCGTAAGGGAGAGACCCAGTACTTC; v_call: TRBV10-3; clone_size: .; cdr3_length: 17; j_call: TRBJ2-5; d_call: .
cdr3_aa: CSARVPAGRPYEQYF; cdr3_nt: TGCAGTGCTAGAGTCCCAGCGGGACGTCCCTACGAGCAGTACTTC; v_call: TRBV20-1; clone_size: many; cdr3_length: 15; j_call: TRBJ2-7; d_call: TRBD2
cdr3_aa: CASSVEPGRTDTQYF; cdr3_nt: TGTGCCAGCAGCGTAGAGCCGGGACGCACAGATACGCAGTATTTT; v_call: TRBV9; clone_size: many; cdr3_length: 15; j_call: TRBJ2-3; d_call: .
cdr3_aa: CAISGETSGGTDTQYF; cdr3_nt: TGTGCCATCAGTGGAGAGACTAGCGGGGGCACAGATACGCAGTATTTT; v_call: TRBV10-3; clone_size: .; cdr3_length: 16; j_call: TRBJ2-3; d_call: TRBD2
cdr3_aa: CASSPTSGYTF; cdr3_nt: TGTGCCAGCAGCCCGACGAGTGGCTACACCTTC; v_call: TRBV5-8; clone_size: few; cdr3_length: 11; j_call: TRBJ1-2; d_call: .
cdr3_aa: CASSSDSDEQYF; cdr3_nt: TGTGCCAGCAGTAGCGATAGTGACGAGCAGTACTTC; v_call: TRBV2; clone_size: many; cdr3_length: 12; j_call: TRBJ2-7; d_call: .
cdr3_aa: CASSQVFSPDTQYF; cdr3_nt: TGCGCCAGCAGCCAAGTCTTCAGCCCAGATACGCAGTATTTT; v_call: TRBV4-1; clone_size: .; cdr3_length: 14; j_call: TRBJ2-3; d_call: .
cdr3_aa: CASSGSLRGRSYNEQFF; cdr3_nt: TGTGCCAGCTCTGGGTCTTTACGGGGGCGCTCCTACAATGAGCAGTTCTTC; v_call: TRBV28; clone_size: few; cdr3_length: 17; j_call: TRBJ2-1; d_call: .
cdr3_aa: CASRNPVPYEQYF; cdr3_nt: TGTGCCAGCAGGAACCCCGTACCCTACGAGCAGTACTTC; v_call: TRBV28; clone_size: few; cdr3_length: 13; j_call: TRBJ2-7; d_call: .
cdr3_aa: CASSLFGGPTDTQYF; cdr3_nt: TGCGCCAGCAGCTTATTTGGCGGGCCCACAGATACGCAGTATTTT; v_call: TRBV5-1; clone_size: many; cdr3_length: 15; j_call: TRBJ2-3; d_call: .
cdr3_aa: CSARGTGIVGYGYTF; cdr3_nt: TGCAGTGCTAGGGGGACAGGGATCGTCGGCTATGGCTACACCTTC; v_call: TRBV20-1; clone_size: .; cdr3_length: 15; j_call: TRBJ1-2; d_call: TRBD1
cdr3_aa: CASSHLPGAPHGGNEQFF; cdr3_nt: TGTGCCAGCAGCCACCTACCCGGGGCCCCCCATGGAGGCAATGAGCAGTTCTTC; v_call: TRBV3-1; clone_size: many; cdr3_length: 18; j_call: TRBJ2-1; d_call: .
cdr3_aa: CASSYTPHRGRERNEQFF; cdr3_nt: TGTGCCAGCAGCTACACCCCCCACCGAGGACGGGAGAGGAACGAGCAGTTCTTC; v_call: TRBV7-3; clone_size: few; cdr3_length: 18; j_call: TRBJ2-1; d_call: .
cdr3_aa: CASSTSRRATNEKLFF; cdr3_nt: TGTGCCAGCAGTACCTCACGACGGGCAACTAATGAAAAACTGTTTTTT; v_call: TRBV6-2/TRBV6-3; clone_size: .; cdr3_length: 16; j_call: TRBJ1-4; d_call: .
cdr3_aa: CASSEPGANVLTF; cdr3_nt: TGCGCCAGCAGTGAGCCTGGGGCCAACGTCCTGACTTTC; v_call: TRBV10-2; clone_size: many; cdr3_length: 13; j_call: TRBJ2-6; d_call: .
cdr3_aa: CASSLLVGNDNEQFF; cdr3_nt: TGCGCCAGCAGCTTACTAGTGGGGAATGACAATGAGCAGTTCTTC; v_call: TRBV5-1; clone_size: few; cdr3_length: 15; j_call: TRBJ2-1; d_call: .
cdr3_aa: CASSPEYTGELFF; cdr3_nt: TGTGCCAGCAGCCCGGAATACACCGGGGAGCTGTTTTTT; v_call: TRBV11-2; clone_size: many; cdr3_length: 13; j_call: TRBJ2-2; d_call: .
cdr3_aa: CASSKRTGAEKLFF; cdr3_nt: TGTGCCAGCAGCAAGAGGACAGGGGCTGAAAAACTGTTTTTT; v_call: TRBV7-9; clone_size: few; cdr3_length: 14; j_call: TRBJ1-4; d_call: TRBD1
cdr3_aa: CASSEVLAARDTQYF; cdr3_nt: TGTGCCAGCAGTGAAGTCCTAGCGGCACGGGATACGCAGTATTTT; v_call: TRBV2; clone_size: few; cdr3_length: 15; j_call: TRBJ2-3; d_call: TRBD2
cdr3_aa: CASSSSRIAGNTIYF; cdr3_nt: TGTGCCAGCAGTTCTTCCAGAATCGCTGGAAACACCATATATTTT; v_call: TRBV6-6; clone_size: many; cdr3_length: 15; j_call: TRBJ1-3; d_call: .
cdr3_aa: CASSLEREVDTQYF; cdr3_nt: TGTGCCAGCAGCTTGGAGCGGGAGGTAGATACGCAGTATTTT; v_call: TRBV7-9; clone_size: many; cdr3_length: 14; j_call: TRBJ2-3; d_call: TRBD2
cdr3_aa: CASSQDPPGGGETQYF; cdr3_nt: TGTGCCAGCAGCCAAGATCCCCCAGGGGGAGGAGAGACCCAGTACTTC; v_call: TRBV3-1; clone_size: many; cdr3_length: 16; j_call: TRBJ2-5; d_call: .
cdr3_aa: CASSPYQETQYF; cdr3_nt: TGTGCCAGCTCACCGTACCAAGAGACCCAGTACTTC; v_call: TRBV18; clone_size: .; cdr3_length: 12; j_call: TRBJ2-5; d_call: .
cdr3_aa: CASSQASGGSYNEQFF; cdr3_nt: TGTGCCAGCAGCCAGGCTAGCGGGGGATCCTACAATGAGCAGTTCTTC; v_call: TRBV12-3/TRBV12-4; clone_size: few; cdr3_length: 16; j_call: TRBJ2-1; d_call: TRBD2
cdr3_aa: CATHAGLAGPETQYF; cdr3_nt: TGTGCCACCCACGCCGGATTAGCGGGACCAGAGACCCAGTACTTC; v_call: TRBV2; clone_size: .; cdr3_length: 15; j_call: TRBJ2-5; d_call: TRBD2
cdr3_aa: CASQTGRTVHYNEQFF; cdr3_nt: TGTGCCAGCCAAACCGGTCGGACAGTACATTACAATGAGCAGTTCTTC; v_call: TRBV28; clone_size: .; cdr3_length: 16; j_call: TRBJ2-1; d_call: .
cdr3_aa: CASIRDRGSYGYTF; cdr3_nt: TGTGCCAGCATCCGGGACAGGGGCTCCTATGGCTACACCTTC; v_call: TRBV12-3/TRBV12-4; clone_size: few; cdr3_length: 14; j_call: TRBJ1-2; d_call: TRBD1
cdr3_aa: CASSYHTETQTAAGDYEQYF; cdr3_nt: TGTGCCAGCAGTTACCACACGGAAACCCAAACAGCGGCAGGCGATTACGAGCAGTACTTC; v_call: TRBV6-5; clone_size: few; cdr3_length: 20; j_call: TRBJ2-7; d_call: .
cdr3_aa: CASSLSRGQPKYQPQHF; cdr3_nt: TGTGCCAGCAGCTTATCCCGAGGACAGCCCAAATATCAGCCCCAGCATTTT; v_call: TRBV7-4; clone_size: few; cdr3_length: 17; j_call: TRBJ1-5; d_call: .
cdr3_aa: CASSQVGSSPPYEQYF; cdr3_nt: TGTGCCAGCAGCCAAGTGGGGTCCTCCCCCCCCTACGAGCAGTACTTC; v_call: TRBV14; clone_size: few; cdr3_length: 16; j_call: TRBJ2-7; d_call: .
cdr3_aa: CASSPDSRTYNEQFF; cdr3_nt: TGTGCCAGCAGCCCCGACAGCCGAACCTACAATGAGCAGTTCTTC; v_call: TRBV7-2; clone_size: .; cdr3_length: 15; j_call: TRBJ2-1; d_call: .
cdr3_aa: CASSPTRLAGQETQYF; cdr3_nt: TGTGCCAGCAGCCCGACCCGACTAGCAGGCCAAGAGACCCAGTACTTC; v_call: TRBV7-3; clone_size: .; cdr3_length: 16; j_call: TRBJ2-5; d_call: TRBD2
cdr3_aa: CASSVDGTLTDTQYF; cdr3_nt: TGTGCCAGCAGCGTAGATGGGACTCTCACAGATACGCAGTATTTT; v_call: TRBV9; clone_size: many; cdr3_length: 15; j_call: TRBJ2-3; d_call: .
cdr3_aa: CASSEGHSNTGELFF; cdr3_nt: TGTGCCAGCTCGGAGGGACATTCGAACACCGGGGAGCTGTTTTTT; v_call: TRBV18; clone_size: few; cdr3_length: 15; j_call: TRBJ2-2; d_call: .
cdr3_aa: CASSLEPAGSPGSCFF; cdr3_nt: .; v_call: TRBV11-2; clone_size: .; cdr3_length: 16; j_call: TRBJ2-2; d_call: .
cdr3_aa: CASSPTHQNSGANVLTF; cdr3_nt: TGTGCCAGCAGCCCGACTCATCAGAATTCTGGGGCCAACGTCCTGACTTTC; v_call: TRBV11-2; clone_size: few; cdr3_length: 17; j_call: TRBJ2-6; d_call: .
cdr3_aa: CASSLVGAVTNEKLFF; cdr3_nt: TGTGCCAGCAGCTTAGTCGGGGCAGTGACTAATGAAAAACTGTTTTTT; v_call: TRBV7-6; clone_size: many; cdr3_length: 16; j_call: TRBJ1-4; d_call: .
cdr3_aa: CASSPPAGDYRADTQYF; cdr3_nt: TGTGCCAGCAGCCCCCCGGCAGGCGACTATAGGGCAGATACGCAGTATTTT; v_call: TRBV7-6; clone_size: few; cdr3_length: 17; j_call: TRBJ2-3; d_call: .
cdr3_aa: CASSPGGTGVYGYTF; cdr3_nt: TGCGCCAGCAGCCCTGGAGGGACGGGCGTTTATGGCTACACCTTC; v_call: TRBV5-1; clone_size: .; cdr3_length: 15; j_call: TRBJ1-2; d_call: .
cdr3_aa: CASSVDSGFYSNQPQHF; cdr3_nt: TGTGCCAGCAGCGTAGATTCCGGATTCTATAGCAATCAGCCCCAGCATTTT; v_call: TRBV9; clone_size: many; cdr3_length: 17; j_call: TRBJ1-5; d_call: .
cdr3_aa: CASSSPGVSDNEQFF; cdr3_nt: TGTGCCAGCAGCTCCCCCGGGGTATCTGACAATGAGCAGTTCTTC; v_call: TRBV7-8; clone_size: .; cdr3_length: 15; j_call: TRBJ2-1; d_call: .
cdr3_aa: CATSDPSGANVLTF; cdr3_nt: TGTGCCACCAGTGACCCATCTGGGGCCAACGTCCTGACTTTC; v_call: TRBV24-1; clone_size: many; cdr3_length: 14; j_call: TRBJ2-6; d_call: .
cdr3_aa: CASSLFRGSLYGANVLTF; cdr3_nt: TGTGCCAGCAGTTTATTCAGGGGATCTTTATATGGGGCCAACGTCCTGACTTTC; v_call: TRBV12-3/TRBV12-4; clone_size: few; cdr3_length: 18; j_call: TRBJ2-6; d_call: .